These T cell receptor beta chains were read from a single sample in a study of control samples from healthy donors and cancer patients. The data were produced by immunoSEQ multiplex PCR, yet TCRdb's version contains in-frame clones alone and is incomplete. Of more than 95,000 clones listed, around nine tenths were seen once; the top ten hold around 9.4%. The material sequenced was blood. The receptors originated from a man between 35 and 55 years old in good health. Each CDR3 is given with its conserved first and last residue. The D gene is left open where the match is weak. Clone size, where shown, is once, few, many, or a class for clones that have expanded.

j_gene	d_gene	abundance	v_gene	CDR3aa	CDR3nt
TRBJ2-7	TRBD2	.	TRBV4-3	CASSQDKVLAGHYEQYF	TGCGCCAGCAGCCAAGATAAGGTACTAGCGGGGCACTACGAGCAGTACTTC
TRBJ2-7	.	.	TRBV25-1	CASSTLSNEQYF	TGTGCCAGCAGTACCCTGTCAAACGAGCAGTACTTC
TRBJ2-2	TRBD1	.	TRBV30	CAWSGQGGGELFF	TGTGCCTGGAGTGGACAGGGCGGCGGGGAGCTGTTTTTT
TRBJ1-2	TRBD1	.	TRBV7-2	CASSQGTGGFGYTF	TGTGCCAGCAGCCAAGGGACAGGGGGATTTGGCTACACCTTC
TRBJ1-3	.	few	TRBV30	CAWSVGGSSPSGNTIYF	TGTGCCTGGAGTGTAGGGGGATCTAGCCCCTCTGGAAACACCATATATTTT
TRBJ2-5	.	.	TRBV12-3/TRBV12-4	CASSSQETQYF	TGTGCCAGCAGCTCCCAAGAGACCCAGTACTTC
TRBJ2-7	.	.	TRBV5-6	CASSLGTPYEQYF	TGTGCCAGCAGCTTGGGGACACCTTACGAGCAGTACTTC
TRBJ1-1	TRBD1	.	TRBV6-2/TRBV6-3	CASSRNNRGTEAFF	TGTGCCAGCAGTCGGAACAACAGGGGAACTGAAGCTTTCTTT
TRBJ1-1	.	.	TRBV7-9	CASSRGGMRAFF	TGTGCCAGCAGCAGAGGAGGGATGCGAGCTTTCTTT
TRBJ2-7	.	.	TRBV7-9	CASNGGGGISYEQYF	TGTGCCAGCAACGGAGGAGGGGGGATCTCCTACGAGCAGTACTTC
TRBJ2-1	TRBD2	few	TRBV9	CASTRIGTTLSYNEQFF	TGTGCCAGCACCCGAATCGGGACTACTCTCTCCTACAATGAGCAGTTCTTC
TRBJ1-5	.	.	TRBV12-3/TRBV12-4	CASSPNSNQPQHF	TGTGCCAGCAGCCCCAATAGCAATCAGCCCCAGCATTTT
TRBJ1-3	.	.	TRBV7-6	CASSLGSGPGNTIYF	TGTGCCAGCAGCTTAGGTTCAGGGCCTGGAAACACCATATATTTT
TRBJ2-3	.	.	TRBV5-1	CASSLAGSQDTQYF	TGCGCCAGCAGCTTGGCGGGTTCACAGGATACGCAGTATTTT
TRBJ2-3	.	few	TRBV10-1	CASSEWQSQTDTQYF	TGCGCCAGCAGTGAGTGGCAGTCCCAAACAGATACGCAGTATTTT
TRBJ2-7	TRBD1	once	TRBV4-1	CASSPRTGTSYEQYF	TGCGCCAGCAGCCCACGGACAGGGACCTCCTACGAGCAGTACTTC
TRBJ2-7	.	.	TRBV7-2	CASSYGSYEQYF	TGTGCCAGCAGCTACGGCTCCTACGAGCAGTACTTC
TRBJ1-6	.	.	TRBV24-1	CATNYGGDNSPLHF	TGTGCCACCAACTATGGGGGGGACAATTCACCCCTCCACTTT
TRBJ1-1	.	.	TRBV11-2	CASRAQMNTEAFF	TGTGCCAGCAGGGCTCAGATGAACACTGAAGCTTTCTTT
TRBJ2-3	TRBD2	.	TRBV7-2	CASSPHFSGGGTDTQYF	TGTGCCAGCAGCCCCCATTTTAGCGGGGGGGGAACAGATACGCAGTATTTT
TRBJ2-2	TRBD2	once	TRBV3-1/TRBV3-2	CASSRLAGGTGELFF	TGTGCCAGCAGCCGACTAGCGGGGGGGACCGGGGAGCTGTTTTTT
TRBJ2-4	TRBD2	.	TRBV2	CASSNNPGLGGSKNIQYF	TGTGCCAGCAGCAATAACCCGGGACTAGGGGGTTCCAAAAACATTCAGTACTTC
TRBJ1-3	.	.	TRBV7-2	CASSLDIGGTGNTIYF	TGTGCCAGCAGCCTCGATATAGGGGGGACTGGAAACACCATATATTTT